This is a list of T cell receptor beta chains from one sample in a study of identical twins. MiXCR, applied by TCRdb to the 5' RACE reads, yields one record per CDR3 protein. This sample has 130,000 to 150,000 distinct CDR3 sequences, with roughly 3.3% found just once. What was sequenced was memory T cells sorted from blood. Receptors originate from a man between 18 and 35 years old in good health. Both conserved end residues are part of each CDR3. Fields, in order: D gene, clone size, V gene, CDR3 length, J gene, CDR3 DNA, CDR3 protein. A D gene is named only where the DNA matches it firmly. Some rows have no size entry. The others give once, few or many, or a class for an expanded clone.

>-|many|TRBV5-6|13|TRBJ1-1
TGTGCCAGCAGCTTCGGCAGGCCGTCTGAAGCTTTCTTT
CASSFGRPSEAFF
>TRBD1|-|TRBV7-2|15|TRBJ1-2
TGTGCCAGCAGCTTAGCTGGGACAGGGACCTATGGCTACACCTTC
CASSLAGTGTYGYTF
>TRBD1|many|TRBV3-1|15|TRBJ1-5
TGTGCCAGCAGCCCAACAGGGGCTTCCAATCAGCCCCAGCATTTT
CASSPTGASNQPQHF
>-|many|TRBV5-1|15|TRBJ2-3
TGCGCCAGCAGCTTGTCAGGACTTAGCACAGATACGCAGTATTTT
CASSLSGLSTDTQYF
>-|many|TRBV20-1|17|TRBJ2-6
TGCAGTGCTAATCCGTCAGATTCCAGCTCTGGGGCCAACGTCCTGACTTTC
CSANPSDSSSGANVLTF
>-|many|TRBV18|15|TRBJ1-5
TGTGCCAGCTCACCAGCACATAATAGCAATCAGCCCCAGCATTTT
CASSPAHNSNQPQHF
>-|many|TRBV20-1|15|TRBJ2-3
TGCAGTGCTCTTAAGGGCCAGGGAATTGCAGATACGCAGTATTTT
CSALKGQGIADTQYF
>TRBD2|-|TRBV7-3|16|TRBJ2-2
TGTGCCAGCAGCTTGTTTGCTAGCGGGAGAGGCGGGGAGCTGTTTTTT
CASSLFASGRGGELFF
>TRBD1|many|TRBV2|15|TRBJ1-5
TGTGCCAGCAGCCGGGACAGGGGGCGGGGACAGCCCCAGCATTTT
CASSRDRGRGQPQHF
>TRBD2|many|TRBV27|16|TRBJ2-5
TGTGCCAGCAGTTTAAAGGCTAGCGGGAGTCAAGAGACCCAGTACTTC
CASSLKASGSQETQYF
>TRBD2|many|TRBV28|17|TRBJ2-7
TGTGCCAGCACTCAGCGGGTACGACTAGCGGGAACCTACGAGCAGTACTTC
CASTQRVRLAGTYEQYF
>TRBD2|many|TRBV5-6|15|TRBJ2-2
TGTGCCAGCAGCTTAGCGGGGCCCGCAACCGGGGAGCTGTTTTTT
CASSLAGPATGELFF
>TRBD1|many|TRBV20-1|15|TRBJ1-4
TGCAGTGCTAGGGGGACAGGCTCAACTAATGAAAAACTGTTTTTT
CSARGTGSTNEKLFF
>TRBD2|many|TRBV5-1|17|TRBJ2-3
TGCGCCAGCAGTTCCAAAGCGGGAGGCAACAACCCAGATACGCAGTATTTT
CASSSKAGGNNPDTQYF
>-|many|TRBV12-5|13|TRBJ2-3
TGTGCTAGTGGTTTGGGTTCCGCAGATACGCAGTATTTT
CASGLGSADTQYF
>-|many|TRBV10-3|14|TRBJ2-2
TGTGCCGCCCGGGACCGCACGAACACCGGGGAGCTGTTTTTT
CAARDRTNTGELFF
>TRBD2|many|TRBV6-1|16|TRBJ2-2
TGTGCCAGCAGCGGCGGACTAGCGGGAGGTTTTGCTGAGCTGTTTTTT
CASSGGLAGGFAELFF
>-|-|TRBV3-1|14|TRBJ1-5
TGTGCCAGCAGCCCGGTGAGAGGGGTACAGCCCCAGCATTTT
CASSPVRGVQPQHF
>TRBD2|many|TRBV5-1|14|TRBJ2-5
TGCGCCAGCCAAACGGGAGGGCCGAGGGAGACCCAGTACTTC
CASQTGGPRETQYF
>TRBD2|few|TRBV20-1|15|TRBJ2-5
TGCAGTGCTAAACGACTAGCGGGAGCTAGGGAGACCCAGTACTTC
CSAKRLAGARETQYF
>TRBD1|many|TRBV24-1|16|TRBJ2-1
TGTGCCACCAGTGACCCAGGGGGCTACTCCTACAATGAGCAGTTCTTC
CATSDPGGYSYNEQFF
>-|few|TRBV5-1|16|TRBJ2-2
TGCGCCAGCAGCTTGGCCGGGGGATCCAACACCGGGGAGCTGTTTTTT
CASSLAGGSNTGELFF
>-|many|TRBV6-6|11|TRBJ1-1
TGTGCCAGCAAGATGAACACTGAAGCTTTCTTT
CASKMNTEAFF
>-|many|TRBV12-3/TRBV12-4|13|TRBJ1-2
TGTGCCAGCAGCCATGGACAGTCCTATGGCTACACCTTC
CASSHGQSYGYTF
>-|many|TRBV5-5|16|TRBJ1-5
TGTGCCAGCAGTCCAACCTCCGGGACCTTCAATCAGCCCCAGCATTTT
CASSPTSGTFNQPQHF
>TRBD2|-|TRBV2|15|TRBJ2-5
TGTGCCAGCAGGGAGACTAGCGGGAGTCTCGAGACCCAGTACTTC
CASRETSGSLETQYF
>-|medium-sized|TRBV20-1|11|TRBJ2-1
TGCAGTGCTAGAGGTGACGGTGAGCAGTTCTTC
CSARGDGEQFF
>-|few|TRBV6-5|12|TRBJ2-5
TGTGCCAGCTCCGACCCGCTGGAGACCCAGTACTTC
CASSDPLETQYF
>TRBD1|many|TRBV25-1|14|TRBJ1-5
TGTGCCAGCAGTGCAGGGACAGCTAATCAGCCCCAGCATTTT
CASSAGTANQPQHF
>-|many|TRBV29-1|15|TRBJ2-7
TGCAGCGTGCTCCAGTTACGGGACCGAGCCTACGAGCAGTACTTC
CSVLQLRDRAYEQYF
>-|many|TRBV9|13|TRBJ1-5
TGTGCCAGCAGCGTAGGGGACAATCAGCCCCAGCATTTT
CASSVGDNQPQHF